This entry lists 32 T cell receptor beta chains sequenced from one sample in a study of CD8 T cells in ankylosing spondylitis. TCRdb re-analysed the 5' RACE reads in MiXCR, keeping a single row per CDR3 protein. The profile shows approximately 290,000 distinct CDR3 sequences, less than 25% of them singletons. The sequenced material came from blood, either unsorted or a sorted T cell fraction (not recorded which). Receptors originate from a female donor with ankylosing spondylitis or in good health (not recorded which).

The sample holds many counts of this clonotype. V gene TRBV12-3 or TRBV12-4 combines with J gene TRBJ2-1; 12 bases match TRBD2. The V and J ends lost 5 bases and 8 bases, in that order; junction bases with no gene match: 7. The CDR3 covers 15 residues. The CDR3 nucleotides are TGTGCCAGCAGTATGACTAGCGGGAGACTAGATGAGCAGTTCTTC. Amino acid sequence: CASSMTSGRLDEQFF.

This clonotype was recorded only once. The genes are TRBV30 and TRBJ2-7; tentative D call: TRBD2 (5 bases). Trimming took 8 bases from V and 2 from J, leaving 22 bases between them. The CDR3 loop spans 15 amino acids. Germline V gene sequence: CDR1 GTSNPN, CDR2 SVGIG (reference sequence). The CDR3: CAGSQFSGLTYEQYF. The CDR3 DNA follows: TGTGCCGGGTCTCAATTCAGCGGACTGACCTACGAGCAGTACTTC.

In this sample, this clonotype turned up a few times. V usage is TRBV7-2 and J usage is TRBJ2-1; 10 bases are a match to TRBD2. V shed 1 base and J 6 bases; nucleotides not matched to a gene: 3. The germline V gene has CDR1 SGHTA and CDR2 FQGNSA. CDR3 size: 15 residues. The CDR3 spells CASSLVVAGGNEQFF. The CDR3 DNA sequence: TGTGCCAGCAGCTTAGTAGTAGCGGGAGGCAATGAGCAGTTCTTC.

The chain recombines TRBV20-1 with TRBJ1-2, with unresolved D. The ends were cut back, 1 base at V and 5 bases at J, with 14 bases in the middle. This CDR3 has 14 amino acids. CDR1 and CDR2 (germline): DFQATT, SNEGSKA (reference sequence). CDR3 coding DNA: TGCAGTGCTAGAGTCCCATCCGGCCCATATGGCTACACCTTC. Translation: CSARVPSGPYGYTF.

The rearrangement links TRBV4-3 to TRBJ1-5, with 8 bases identical to TRBD1. This CDR3 has 15 amino acids. V lost 1 base to trimming and J lost 4 bases; unmatched junction nucleotides: 3. Germline V CDR1 and CDR2: LGHNA, YSLEER. The CDR3 DNA sequence: TGCGCCAGCAGCCAAGCACGACAGGGGAATCAGCCCCAGCATTTT. Protein: CASSQARQGNQPQHF.

This clonotype has just a few counts. CDR3 DNA sequence: TGCGCCAGCAGCAGAGGAGGTAGAGGCTACACCTTC. Encoded protein: CASSRGGRGYTF. The chain recombines TRBV5-1 with TRBJ1-2, with D unclear. This CDR3 has 12 amino acids. With 4 bases removed from V and 8 bases from J, the gap between germline ends came to 12 bases. Germline V gives CDR1 SGHRS, CDR2 YFSETQ. The complete variable domain, with remaining parts taken from reference TRBV5-1 and TRBJ1-2, reads KAGVTQTPRYLIKTRGQQVTLSCSPISGHRSVSWYQQTPGQGLQFLFEYFSETQRNKGNFPGRFSGRQFSNSRSEMNVSTLELGDSALYLCASSRGGRGYTFGSGTRLTVV.

This chain links TRBV20-1 with TRBJ2-7, with D perhaps matching TRBD1 (6 bases). CDR1 is DFQATT and CDR2 is SNEGSKA in the germline V gene (reference sequence). The CDR3 runs to 15 residues. V was clipped by 4 bases and J by 3 bases, with 19 bases between them. The CDR3 bases are TGCAGTGCTACCACGAACAGGGTCAGAATCTACGAGCAGTACTTC. Translation: CSATTNRVRIYEQYF.

This clonotype was picked up a small number of times. The rearrangement joins TRBV20-1 to TRBJ2-5; D could derive from TRBD1 or TRBD2 (5 bases each). Germline CDR1 and CDR2: DFQATT and SNEGSKA (reference sequence). Trimming took off 3 bases at V and 2 bases at J, with 13 bases between the two ends. The CDR3 spans 14 residues. CDR3 protein: CSASSGQPQETQYF. DNA for the CDR3: TGCAGTGCTAGTTCGGGGCAGCCACAAGAGACCCAGTACTTC.

This clonotype was detected many times. J is TRBJ1-1 and V is TRBV29-1; unclear D gene. CDR3 length equals 13 residues. Trimming stripped 1 base from V and 7 bases from J, with 13 bases between. The germline V gene encodes CDR1 SQVTM and CDR2 ANQGSEA. The CDR3 loop reads CSVEGVARGEAFF. Here the CDR3 DNA reads TGCAGCGTTGAAGGGGTGGCGCGGGGTGAAGCTTTCTTT.

The rearrangement joins TRBV11-2 to TRBJ2-7; 8 positions agree with TRBD2. This CDR3 spans 17 amino acids. CDR1 SGHAT and CDR2 FQNNGV come from the germline V gene. V shed 6 bases and J 1 base; nucleotides not matched to a gene: 14. The CDR3 loop reads CASRHLRGGRMSYEQYF. The CDR3 region has the DNA TGTGCCAGCAGACACCTACGCGGGGGGCGAATGTCCTACGAGCAGTACTTC.

This clonotype was seen repeatedly, ten times or more. This sequence joins TRBV29-1 and TRBJ2-5; D possibly corresponds to TRBD1 (6 bases). Between the trimmed V and J ends, which lost 0 bases and 4 bases, there was a span of 12 bases. The CDR3 spans 14 residues. Germline V lookup: CDR1 SQVTM, CDR2 ANQGSEA. For the CDR3, the DNA is TGCAGCGTTGAAGACCCAGGGGATGGAGAGACCCAGTACTTC. Protein: CSVEDPGDGETQYF.

This sequence joins TRBV5-1 and TRBJ2-1; a possible D gene is TRBD1 (5 bases). This CDR3 has 15 residues. V was trimmed by 0 bases and J by 5 bases, leaving 12 bases between them. The germline V gene encodes CDR1 SGHRS and CDR2 YFSETQ. The CDR3 protein is CASSLESSRDNEQFF. Here the CDR3 DNA reads TGCGCCAGCAGCTTGGAAAGTTCCAGGGACAATGAGCAGTTCTTC.

The J gene is TRBJ1-4, the V gene TRBV5-1; tentatively, D is TRBD1 (6 bases). CDR3 length: 14 residues. Trimming removed 4 bases at V and 3 bases at J, with 10 bases between. Germline V gene data show CDR1 as SGHRS and CDR2 as YFSETQ. CDR3: CASSREGANEKLFF. The CDR3 DNA is TGCGCCAGCAGCCGGGAGGGGGCTAATGAAAAACTGTTTTTT.

V gene TRBV29-1 combines with J gene TRBJ1-1, with D possibly being TRBD1 (5 bases). This CDR3 contains 12 residues. Germline values: CDR1 SQVTM, CDR2 ANQGSEA. V dropped 3 bases and J dropped 11 bases, with 16 bases sitting between them. The CDR3 spells CSVDGLEGVAFF. CDR3 nucleotides: TGCAGCGTTGATGGTCTGGAAGGGGTTGCTTTCTTT.

CDR3 region: CSARDGGTSGRMNEQFF. CDR3 DNA: TGCAGTGCTAGAGATGGGGGGACTAGCGGGAGGATGAATGAGCAGTTCTTC. The rearrangement links TRBV20-1 to TRBJ2-1; TRBD2 agrees at 15 bases. There are 17 residues in the CDR3. Trimming removed 0 bases from V and 7 bases from J; junction bases left unmatched: 7. CDR1 is DFQATT and CDR2 is SNEGSKA in the germline V gene (reference sequence).

The chain couples TRBV9 to TRBJ1-2; D is possibly TRBD1 (5 bases). The CDR3 has 13 amino acids. Germline-derived CDR1 and CDR2 are SGDLS and YYNGEE. V lost 0 bases to trimming and J lost 5 bases, with 8 bases between them. DNA of the CDR3: TGTGCCAGCAGCGTAGGAGGGGAGTATGGCTACACCTTC. It codes for CASSVGGEYGYTF.

This clonotype was seen a few times. This chain uses TRBV7-2 with TRBJ1-1, with 9 positions matching TRBD1. This CDR3 spans 16 amino acids. Per germline, CDR1 SGHTA and CDR2 FQGNSA. V lost 5 bases and J lost 0; bases outside the gene matches: 7. CDR3 DNA sequence: TGTGCCAGCAGCAGGGACAGGGCGAACATGAACACTGAAGCTTTCTTT. Encoded protein: CASSRDRANMNTEAFF.

This clonotype has a count of ten or more. This sequence joins TRBV28 and TRBJ2-4; D not certain. The CDR3 is made up of 11 amino acids. V shed 7 bases and J shed 10 bases, with 11 bases lying between them. Per germline, CDR1 MDHEN and CDR2 SYDVKM. The CDR3 DNA reads as TGTGCCAGCACTAGTGGGTGGATTCAGTACTTC. This encodes CASTSGWIQYF.

The sample holds a few counts of this clonotype. The J gene is TRBJ2-4, the V gene TRBV7-8; TRBD1 or TRBD2 may be the D gene (6 bases each). Germline V gives CDR1 SGHVS, CDR2 FQNEAQ. The CDR3 consists of 17 residues. V lost 5 bases to trimming and J lost 0 bases, with 17 bases between them. Written as DNA, the CDR3 is TGTGCCAGCAGCCTCTTCGATGGAGGGGGAGCCAAAAACATTCAGTACTTC. This translates into CASSLFDGGGAKNIQYF.

The chain joins TRBV6-2 or TRBV6-3 to TRBJ2-7; 7 bases are a match to TRBD2. V gave up 2 bases and J gave up 6 bases; unmatched junction bases: 13. Germline values: CDR1 MNHEY, CDR2 SVGEGT. The CDR3 length is 16 residues. In DNA form, the CDR3 reads TGTGCCAGCAGTTACGGAACAGGTCTAGCGGCCCTCGAGCAGTACTTC. Translated: CASSYGTGLAALEQYF.

This chain uses TRBV9 with TRBJ2-1; D could derive from TRBD1 or TRBD2 (5 bases each). Trimming pared 0 bases from V and 7 bases from J, leaving 11 bases between. The germline V gene has CDR1 SGDLS and CDR2 YYNGEE. The CDR3 extends over 14 amino acids. CDR3 nucleotide sequence: TGTGCCAGCAGCGTAGCGGGGCCGATGAATGAGCAGTTCTTC. Translated, it gives CASSVAGPMNEQFF.

Ten or more counts support this clonotype. V usage is TRBV12-3 or TRBV12-4 and J usage is TRBJ1-1, with D possibly being TRBD1 (5 bases). The CDR3 totals 15 residues. The V end lost 6 bases, the J end lost 1 base, and 15 bases lay between the germline ends. CDR3 amino acids: CASRLPGPRNTEAFF. The CDR3 coding sequence is TGTGCCAGCAGACTTCCGGGACCGCGGAACACTGAAGCTTTCTTT.

The chain carries TRBV29-1 and TRBJ1-1; no definite D call. This CDR3 has 13 amino acids. The germline V and J ends were trimmed by 4 bases and 0 bases, with 9 bases remaining between them. Germline V gene sequence: CDR1 SQVTM, CDR2 ANQGSEA. The CDR3 here is CSVGPRMNTEAFF. The CDR3 nucleotides are TGCAGCGTTGGGCCCCGGATGAACACTGAAGCTTTCTTT.

In this sample, this clonotype turned up a few times. Here the CDR3 DNA reads TGCAGTGCTATCCCGGGGGGAGCGTCGTCCTACGAGCAGTACTTC. Amino acids: CSAIPGGASSYEQYF. This rearrangement joins TRBV20-1 to TRBJ2-7; 7 nucleotides agree with TRBD2. The CDR3 length is 15 residues. The V and J ends lost 4 bases and 1 base, in that order; junction bases with no gene match: 10. CDR1 DFQATT and CDR2 SNEGSKA come from the germline V gene (reference sequence).

This clonotype has a handful of counts. The CDR3 bases are TGTGCCAGCAGCTATTCGACAGGGACTTACGAGCAGTACTTC. Amino acid sequence: CASSYSTGTYEQYF. The chain employs TRBV6-5 and TRBJ2-7; the D gene is possibly TRBD1 (7 bases). The CDR3 covers 14 residues. Trimming shortened V by 6 bases and J by 4 bases, and 16 bases separated the two germline ends. Germline V gene data show CDR1 as MNHEY and CDR2 as SVGAGI.

This clonotype was found a few times. This sequence joins TRBV12-3 or TRBV12-4 and TRBJ2-1; either TRBD1 or TRBD2 may supply D (5 bases each). This CDR3 is 11 amino acids long. Trimming took off 8 bases at V and 13 bases at J, with 15 bases between the two ends. CDR3 sequence reads: CASSPRDHQFF. The DNA for the CDR3 is TGTGCCAGCTCTCCCCGGGACCACCAGTTCTTC.

This clonotype was found a few times. The CDR3 coding sequence is TGTGCCAGCAGCCGGGACACCTTCTATGGCTACACCTTC. Translated: CASSRDTFYGYTF. The chain uses TRBV6-2 or TRBV6-3 and TRBJ1-2; a possible D gene is TRBD1 (6 bases). Trimming removed 6 bases from V and 4 bases from J, with 12 bases in between. CDR3 length equals 13 residues. Germline assignment: CDR1 MNHEY and CDR2 SVGEGT.

The chain uses TRBV5-5 and TRBJ1-4; tentatively, D is TRBD1 (6 bases). CDR3 length equals 14 residues. Trimming removed 4 bases from V and 8 bases from J, with 15 bases in between. Germline V lookup: CDR1 SGHKS, CDR2 YYEKEE (reference sequence). The CDR3 DNA sequence: TGTGCCAGCAGCATACAGGGTCATATCGAAAAACTGTTTTTT. This gives the protein CASSIQGHIEKLFF.

The rearrangement links TRBV10-1 to TRBJ1-5, with D maybe TRBD1 (5 bases). V was pared by 5 bases and J by 7 bases, with 12 bases between. From germline, CDR1 is WNHNN and CDR2 SYGVQD (reference sequence). The CDR3 extends over 13 amino acids. The CDR3 reads CASSQGSGQPQHF. Written as DNA, the CDR3 is TGCGCCAGCAGTCAGGGCTCAGGACAGCCCCAGCATTTT.

This clonotype was counted ten times or more. The V gene is TRBV20-1, the J gene TRBJ2-7, with 7 positions matching TRBD1. The CDR3 runs 13 residues. CDR1 is DFQATT and CDR2 is SNEGSKA in the germline V gene (reference sequence). V was clipped by 5 bases and J by 6 bases; unmatched bases: 10. In nucleotides, the CDR3 is TGCAGTGCTCTCCCGGACAGGCTGTCCGAGCAGTACTTC. Its protein is CSALPDRLSEQYF.

The chain employs TRBV18 and TRBJ1-1, with 9 positions matching TRBD1. The J segment lost 4 bases and the V segment lost 1 base, leaving 4 bases of the junction unmatched. The CDR3 spans 15 residues. Germline CDR1 KGHSH, CDR2 LQKENI. CDR3 nucleotides: TGTGCCAGCTCACCACGACAGGGGGGGATCACTGAAGCTTTCTTT. This encodes CASSPRQGGITEAFF.

The chain links TRBV12-3 or TRBV12-4 to TRBJ1-1, with TRBD1 identical over 7 bases. CDR3 length equals 16 residues. The ends lost 7 bases at V and 3 bases at J; junction bases unmatched: 14. CDR3 in amino acids: CASNPDRAWGDTEAFF. The DNA of the CDR3 is TGTGCCAGCAACCCCGACAGGGCTTGGGGGGACACTGAAGCTTTCTTT.